The sequence of this TCR beta chain was determined in a study of blood T cell repertoires in COVID-19. In the study overall: The study drew acute and convalescent COVID-19 samples from the United States, Italy and Spain. In each case, the material was cDNA or gDNA derived from T cells, B-cell-depleted T cells, or PBMCs.

Some clones are missing from TCRdb's copy, which holds only in-frame ones; the method was immunoSEQ multiplex PCR. The sample shows hundreds of thousands of clones, 87% of them seen only once. The CDR3 has 14 amino acids. V trimming: 4 bases; J trimming: 7 bases; junction bases outside the gene matches: 6. The germline gives CDR1 SGHAT, CDR2 FQNNGV. Material for sequencing was PBMCs or T cells enriched from blood (not recorded which). The J gene is TRBJ2-2, the V gene TRBV11-2; 7 positions agree with TRBD1. This clonotype was obtained from a woman in her 50s who had recovered from COVID-19. CDR3 in DNA: TGTGCCAGCAGCTCGACAGGGCTAGGCGGGGAGCTGTTTTTT. It encodes CASSSTGLGGELFF.